This T cell receptor beta chain was recovered during a study of blood T cells in healthy people across ages. Study outcomes and limitations: Aged donors had fewer naive CD4+ cells and lower diversity than long-lived donors.

The germline V gene has CDR1 SQVTM and CDR2 ANQGSEA. The CDR3 has 11 amino acids. V shed 6 bases and J shed 6 bases, with 11 bases lying between them. This clonotype was counted ten times or more. Antigen specificity is unknown. The authors isolated at least 6 million PBMCs per sample. Per sample, at least 6 micrograms of total RNA were extracted. Using a J-beta primer mix together with a sample-barcoded 5' primer, a second PCR was run for about 6 to 12 cycles. From the 5' RACE reads, TCRdb called clonotypes with MiXCR, one entry per CDR3 protein. The sample shows over 500,000 distinct CDR3 sequences, about 50% of them seen only once.

V usage is TRBV29-1 and J usage is TRBJ1-2, with D unresolved. The sequence was obtained from a woman aged 80 or over in good health. Material: blood. This CDR3 is CSVWAGHGYTF. In nucleotides, the CDR3 is TGCAGCGTCTGGGCCGGGCATGGCTACACCTTC.